Shown below are 14 T cell receptor beta chains from a single sample sequenced in a study of T-cell reconstitution after alpha-beta-depleted transplantation in children. Using unique molecular identifiers, the investigators prepared the TCRbeta library. TCRdb independently ran MiXCR on the PCR reads; one entry per CDR3 protein. Counted here are hundreds of thousands of distinct CDR3 sequences, 16% occurring once; the ten biggest clones make up around 41%. The sequences come from PBMCs, mostly from graft donor cells, collected 360 days after TCRalphabeta/CD19-depleted stem cell transplant. The receptors shown here come from a male patient aged 2-9 years who had a stem cell transplant for acute lymphoblastic leukemia, so the T cells may come from the graft donor.

J is TRBJ2-1 and V is TRBV28; 12 bases align to TRBD2. V was clipped by 0 bases and J by 6 bases; unmatched bases: 6. CDR1 and CDR2 (germline): MDHEN, SYDVKM. The CDR3 consists of 17 residues. The CDR3 DNA is TGTGCCAGCAGTTTATGCCTGACTAGCGGGAGTTGCAATGAGCAGTTCTTC. It specifies CASSLCLTSGSCNEQFF. The variable domain in full, with the rest retrieved from reference TRBV28 and TRBJ2-1, is DVKVTQSSRYLVKRTGEKVFLECVQDMDHENMFWYRQDPGLGLRLIYFSYDVKMKEKGDIPEGYSVSREKKERFSLILESASTNQTSMYLCASSLCLTSGSCNEQFFGPGTRLTVL.

This clonotype was seen a few times. CDR3 nucleotide sequence: TGTGCCAGCAGTTTATCCGGGCCTGGGGCCAACGTCCTGACTTTC. Its translation: CASSLSGPGANVLTF. V is TRBV28 and J is TRBJ2-6; D gene ambiguous. Germline V gene sequence: CDR1 MDHEN, CDR2 SYDVKM. The CDR3 has 15 amino acids. Trimming left V 1 base short and J 2 bases short, with 6 bases between. Full variable domain (remainder filled in from reference TRBV28 and TRBJ2-6): DVKVTQSSRYLVKRTGEKVFLECVQDMDHENMFWYRQDPGLGLRLIYFSYDVKMKEKGDIPEGYSVSREKKERFSLILESASTNQTSMYLCASSLSGPGANVLTFGAGSRLTVL.

This clonotype occurred many times. The gene calls are TRBV4-2 and TRBJ1-1; no reliable D call. V lost 2 bases to trimming and J lost 5 bases, with 12 bases between them. Germline CDR1 reads LGHNA; CDR2 reads YNFKEQ. The CDR3 consists of 14 residues. The CDR3 DNA follows: TGTGCCAGCAGCCAAAAAGGTCGTGGGACTGAAGCTTTCTTT. Residues: CASSQKGRGTEAFF.

This clonotype was picked up a small number of times. The V and J genes are TRBV7-9 and TRBJ2-3, with TRBD1 as a possible D gene (5 bases). V dropped 2 bases and J dropped 0 bases, with 12 bases sitting between them. The CDR3 extends over 16 amino acids. The germline gives CDR1 SEHNR, CDR2 FQNEAQ (reference sequence). CDR3 sequence: CASSLPRTTSTDTQYF. The CDR3 DNA reads as TGTGCCAGCAGCTTACCCCGGACAACTAGCACAGATACGCAGTATTTT.

The chain links TRBV7-9 to TRBJ2-1; D unclear. The CDR3 loop spans 12 amino acids. V shed 2 bases and J shed 5 bases, with 4 bases lying between them. CDR1 and CDR2 (germline): SEHNR, FQNEAQ (reference sequence). CDR3 residues: CASSLTHNEQFF. CDR3 DNA: TGTGCCAGCAGCTTAACCCACAATGAGCAGTTCTTC.

This sequence joins TRBV12-3 or TRBV12-4 and TRBJ2-5; 10 nucleotides match TRBD2. CDR3 size: 16 residues. The V segment lost 7 bases and the J segment 1 base; nucleotides outside the gene matches: 9. The CDR3 coding sequence is TGTGCCAGCACCCATCGACTAGCGGGTCCCCAAGAGACCCAGTACTTC. Its protein is CASTHRLAGPQETQYF.

This chain connects TRBV12-3 or TRBV12-4 to TRBJ2-5, with 7 bases matching TRBD1. V lost 2 bases to trimming and J lost 6 bases; unmatched junction nucleotides: 9. The CDR3 sequence is 15 residues long. For the CDR3, the DNA is TGTGCCAGCAGTTTACCCGCAGGGGGTATGCAGACCCAGTACTTC. Translation: CASSLPAGGMQTQYF.

Remarks on this clonotype: The CDR3 does not end in the conserved phenylalanine or tryptophan, so this is likely a read error. V usage is TRBV7-8 and J usage is TRBJ1-5; tentatively, D is TRBD1 (5 bases). The CDR3 extends over 18 amino acids. The V end lost 3 bases, the J end lost 3 bases, and 21 bases lay between the germline ends. The germline V gene has CDR1 SGHVS and CDR2 FQNEAQ. The CDR3 nucleotides are TGTGCCAGCAGCTTTGGGACCCTTAAATGGGGGTTCAATCAGCCCCAGCATTCT. Protein sequence: CASSFGTLKWGFNQPQHS.

The CDR3 nucleotides read TGTGCCAGCCAGCCGGGATATTTTAGCAATCAGCCCCAGCATTTT. It translates to CASQPGYFSNQPQHF. The chain carries TRBV6-5 and TRBJ1-5, with D uncertain. Deletions cut 8 bases from V and 0 bases from J, with 14 bases between. This CDR3 has 15 residues. The germline V gene has CDR1 MNHEY and CDR2 SVGAGI.

The chain has TRBV20-1 and TRBJ1-3; possible D gene TRBD1, 6 bases. Germline loops: CDR1 DFQATT, CDR2 SNEGSKA (reference sequence). The CDR3 covers 13 residues. V shed 6 bases and J shed 2 bases, with 11 bases lying between them. CDR3 in amino acids: CSAKTGTGNTIYF. As DNA, the CDR3 is TGCAGTGCAAAAACAGGGACTGGAAACACCATATATTTT.

This clonotype came up many times. The rearrangement uses TRBV25-1 and TRBJ2-7; D is perhaps TRBD1 (6 bases). Germline CDR1 reads MGHDK; CDR2 reads SYGVNS. V gave up 2 bases and J gave up 0 bases, with 14 bases separating them. CDR3 length: 16 amino acids. This CDR3 reads CASSEIKWDNSYEQYF. The CDR3 bases are TGTGCCAGCAGTGAAATCAAGTGGGACAACTCCTACGAGCAGTACTTC.

Many counts were recorded for this clonotype. V is TRBV9 and J is TRBJ1-6; D perhaps matches TRBD1 (5 bases). Germline CDR1 SGDLS, CDR2 YYNGEE. The CDR3 is 15 residues long. The V and J ends lost 4 bases and 10 bases respectively, with 18 bases between them. The CDR3 loop reads CASSLSRDASSPLHF. CDR3 bases: TGTGCCAGCAGCTTATCACGGGACGCTTCCTCACCCCTCCACTTT.

This clonotype was observed a few times. The chain has TRBV6-5 and TRBJ2-7; tentatively, D is TRBD1 (5 bases). V shed 6 bases and J shed 2 bases, with 8 bases lying between them. The length of the CDR3 is 12 residues. Germline assignment: CDR1 MNHEY and CDR2 SVGAGI. CDR3 loop: CASRADTYEQYF. CDR3 coding DNA: TGTGCCAGCAGGGCGGACACCTACGAGCAGTACTTC.

The chain uses TRBV2 and TRBJ1-1; D call uncertain. CDR1 SNHLY and CDR2 FYNNEI come from the germline V gene. V lost 3 bases, J lost 0 bases, and 14 bases lay in between. The CDR3 has 16 amino acids. Written as DNA, the CDR3 is TGTGCCAGCAGTGACAGCCCGCAGCCTATGAACACTGAAGCTTTCTTT. It yields the protein CASSDSPQPMNTEAFF.